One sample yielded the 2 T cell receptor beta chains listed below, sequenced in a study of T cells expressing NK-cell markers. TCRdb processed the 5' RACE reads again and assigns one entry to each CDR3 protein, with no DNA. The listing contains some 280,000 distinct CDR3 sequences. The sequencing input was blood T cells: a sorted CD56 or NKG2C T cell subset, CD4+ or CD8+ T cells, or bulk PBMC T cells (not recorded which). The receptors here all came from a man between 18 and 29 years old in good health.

The CDR3: CSARGVLAGVYEQYF. The genes are TRBV20-1 and TRBJ2-7; TCRdb gives TRBD2 as the D gene, but with no DNA this cannot be confirmed. The germline gives CDR1 DFQATT, CDR2 SNEGSKA (reference sequence). The CDR3 has 15 amino acids.

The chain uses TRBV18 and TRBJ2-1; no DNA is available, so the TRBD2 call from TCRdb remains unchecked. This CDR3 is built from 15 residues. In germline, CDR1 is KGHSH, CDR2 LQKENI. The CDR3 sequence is CASSPGLAGSDEQFF.